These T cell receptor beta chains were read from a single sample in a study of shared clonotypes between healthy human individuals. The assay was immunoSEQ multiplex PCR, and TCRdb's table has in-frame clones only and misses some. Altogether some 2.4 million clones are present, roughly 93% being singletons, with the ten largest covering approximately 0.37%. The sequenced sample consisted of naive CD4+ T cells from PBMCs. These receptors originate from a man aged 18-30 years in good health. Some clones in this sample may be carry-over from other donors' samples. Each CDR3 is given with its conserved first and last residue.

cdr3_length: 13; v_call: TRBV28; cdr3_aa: CASSRLVTYEQYF
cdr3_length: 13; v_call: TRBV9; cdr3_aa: CASSVDSPETQYF
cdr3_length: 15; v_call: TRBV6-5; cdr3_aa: CASRDVTRGAGELFF
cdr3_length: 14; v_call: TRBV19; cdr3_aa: CASTEPGQQEKLFF
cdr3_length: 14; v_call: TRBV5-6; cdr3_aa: CASRDARGFYEQYF
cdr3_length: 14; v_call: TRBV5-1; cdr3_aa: CASSLQGRSGEQYF
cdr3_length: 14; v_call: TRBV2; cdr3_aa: CASSMLGSPDTQYF
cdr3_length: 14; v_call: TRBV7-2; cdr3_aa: CASSRDRVGQPQHF
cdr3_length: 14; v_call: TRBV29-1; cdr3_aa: CSVTPGQPYNEQFF
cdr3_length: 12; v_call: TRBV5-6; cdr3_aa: CASSSEALAAFF
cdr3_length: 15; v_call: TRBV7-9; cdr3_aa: CASSFGGPLNTEAFF
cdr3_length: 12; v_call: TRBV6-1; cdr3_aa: CASSGGQYEQYF
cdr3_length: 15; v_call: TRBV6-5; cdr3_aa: CASSLGTQSSYEQYF
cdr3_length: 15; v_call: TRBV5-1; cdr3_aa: CASSRTGQGRETQYF
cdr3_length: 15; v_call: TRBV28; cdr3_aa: CASNRDRAWNGELFF